This passage covers 30 T cell receptor beta chains from one sample sequenced in a study of blood T cell repertoires in COVID-19. Profiling relied on immunoSEQ multiplex PCR, and the TCRdb table lists in-frame clones only, not all of them. The sample records more than 100,000 clones, approximately 84% being singletons. Sequencing was carried out using peripheral blood. All receptors come from a human donor in a cohort sampled during active COVID-19.

This clone has just one count. The chain is built from TRBV5-6 and TRBJ2-4, with 7 bases matching TRBD1. This CDR3 has 14 residues. CDR1 and CDR2 from the germline V gene are SGHDT and YYEEEE. V trimming: 2 bases; J trimming: 2 bases; junction bases outside the gene matches: 1. The CDR3 reads CASSLGGTKNIQYF. The CDR3 DNA reads as TGTGCCAGCAGCTTAGGGGGCACCAAAAACATTCAGTACTTC. Based on the CDR3 plus reference TRBV5-6 and TRBJ2-4, the full variable domain is DAGVTQSPTHLIKTRGQQVTLRCSPKSGHDTVSWYQQALGQGPQFIFQYYEEEERQRGNFPDRFSGHQFPNYSSELNVNALLLGDSALYLCASSLGGTKNIQYFGAGTRLSVL.

This clone has just one count. This sequence joins TRBV10-3 and TRBJ2-7, with TRBD2 identical over 7 bases. Germline trimming cut 3 bases from V and 1 base from J; bases unmatched to any gene: 6. The CDR3 covers 15 residues. The germline V gene has CDR1 ENHRY and CDR2 SYGVKD. The CDR3 region has the DNA TGTGCCATCAGTGATTATAGCGGGTTTTCCTACGAGCAGTACTTC. Translating it yields CAISDYSGFSYEQYF.

V usage is TRBV9 and J usage is TRBJ2-3, with D unclear. CDR3 length: 16 residues. Germline-derived CDR1 and CDR2 are SGDLS and YYNGEE. V was cut by 0 bases and J by 0 bases, with 11 bases left in between. The CDR3, as DNA: TGTGCCAGCAGCGTAGTGGGCCAGACGAGCACAGATACGCAGTATTTT. Amino acid sequence: CASSVVGQTSTDTQYF.

The chain couples TRBV10-3 to TRBJ1-6; D call uncertain. Germline V gives CDR1 ENHRY, CDR2 SYGVKD. This CDR3 comprises 13 residues. V shed 7 bases and J shed 0 bases, with 4 bases lying between them. The CDR3 is CAIKSSYNSPLHF. The CDR3 nucleotides read TGTGCCATCAAGAGCTCCTATAATTCACCCCTCCACTTT.

The J gene is TRBJ2-7, the V gene TRBV7-9; 9 bases are a match to TRBD1. Germline CDR1 SEHNR, CDR2 FQNEAQ (reference sequence). V shed 10 bases, J shed 0 bases, and the junction held 4 bases outside the gene matches. The CDR3 runs to 13 residues. The CDR3 DNA reads as TGTGCCACTATGGGACAGGGCTCCTACGAGCAGTACTTC. This sequence encodes CATMGQGSYEQYF.

V and J are TRBV5-6 and TRBJ2-3; D is perhaps TRBD2 (6 bases). The CDR3 is made up of 17 amino acids. Trimming took off 1 base at V and 1 base at J, with 16 bases between the two ends. Germline V gene lookup returns CDR1 SGHDT and CDR2 YYEEEE. The CDR3 nucleotides are TGTGCCAGCAGCTTGTGGGTTTTGGGGGGTCGCACAGATACGCAGTATTTT. It specifies CASSLWVLGGRTDTQYF. Full variable domain (outside the CDR3, taken from reference TRBV5-6 and TRBJ2-3): DAGVTQSPTHLIKTRGQQVTLRCSPKSGHDTVSWYQQALGQGPQFIFQYYEEEERQRGNFPDRFSGHQFPNYSSELNVNALLLGDSALYLCASSLWVLGGRTDTQYFGPGTRLTVL.

V usage is TRBV7-2 and J usage is TRBJ2-5; 11 bases match TRBD2. V gave up 2 bases and J gave up 7 bases; unmatched junction bases: 18. In germline, CDR1 is SGHTA, CDR2 FQGNSA. The CDR3 has 19 residues. The CDR3 reads CASSLKSGSVAGGHGTQYF. DNA for the CDR3: TGTGCCAGCAGCTTAAAATCCGGATCCGTAGCGGGGGGGCACGGGACCCAGTACTTC.

The chain carries TRBV5-1 and TRBJ1-2; D may be TRBD1 (5 bases). Trimming stripped 0 bases from V and 0 bases from J, with 15 bases between. Germline CDR1 reads SGHRS; CDR2 reads YFSETQ. CDR3 size: 17 residues. CDR3 amino acids: CASSLEQGSASNYGYTF. The CDR3 DNA reads TGCGCCAGCAGCTTGGAGCAGGGCTCAGCCTCTAACTATGGCTACACCTTC.

The J gene is TRBJ2-2, the V gene TRBV5-6, with TRBD2 matching over 8 bases. The trim removed 2 bases at V and 5 bases at J, leaving 8 bases unmatched. Looked up from germline, CDR1 is SGHDT and CDR2 is YYEEEE. The CDR3 is made up of 16 amino acids. The CDR3 loop is CASSLSGGARTGELFF. The CDR3 DNA reads TGTGCCAGCAGCTTATCCGGGGGGGCACGGACCGGGGAGCTGTTTTTT.

The chain carries TRBV20-1 and TRBJ1-2; unclear D gene. V was cut by 3 bases and J by 8 bases, with 10 bases left in between. The CDR3 runs to 11 residues. In germline, CDR1 is DFQATT, CDR2 SNEGSKA (reference sequence). CDR3 sequence reads: CSASLAQGYTF. Written as DNA, the CDR3 is TGCAGTGCTAGCCTGGCTCAGGGCTACACCTTC.

The J gene is TRBJ1-2, the V gene TRBV9, with 7 positions matching TRBD1. This CDR3 comprises 15 residues. Germline V gene sequence: CDR1 SGDLS, CDR2 YYNGEE. Trimming at V came to 3 bases and at J to 5 bases, leaving 10 bases not matched to a gene. The CDR3 coding sequence is TGTGCCAGCAGCGCAAGGGACAGCTCTTCTTATGGCTACACCTTC. Translation: CASSARDSSSYGYTF.

This clone was counted once. The chain employs TRBV3-1 (or the pseudogene TRBV3-2) and TRBJ2-3; D uncertain. This CDR3 comprises 16 residues. Germline lookup yields CDR1 LGHDT and CDR2 YNNKEL (reference sequence). Trimming left V 1 base short and J 2 bases short, with 13 bases between. CDR3 in DNA: TGTGCCAGCAGCCAAGTGGGCCCGCAGACCACAGATACGCAGTATTTT. Its translation: CASSQVGPQTTDTQYF.

The rearrangement uses TRBV20-1 and TRBJ1-1, with D perhaps TRBD1 (6 bases). Trimming left V 3 bases short and J 5 bases short, with 16 bases between. The V gene's germline CDR1 is DFQATT and CDR2 SNEGSKA (reference sequence). The length of the CDR3 is 14 residues. This chain's CDR3 is CSASWEGGRTEAFF. The CDR3 nucleotides are TGCAGTGCTAGTTGGGAGGGGGGGAGGACTGAAGCTTTCTTT.

The chain is built from TRBV15 and TRBJ1-1; D possibly corresponds to TRBD1 (6 bases). Germline-derived CDR1 and CDR2 are LNHNV and YYDKDF (reference sequence). Trimming took 3 bases from V and 4 from J, leaving 12 bases between them. The CDR3 contains 14 residues. CDR3 protein: CATSRATGPTEAFF. The CDR3 region has the DNA TGTGCCACCAGCAGGGCCACAGGGCCCACTGAAGCTTTCTTT.

This chain uses TRBV7-2 with TRBJ2-1, with 11 bases matching TRBD1. Germline values: CDR1 SGHTA, CDR2 FQGNSA. The CDR3 runs to 14 residues. After removal of 7 bases from V and 9 bases from J, the junction contained 8 bases not matched to a gene. In nucleotides, the CDR3 is TGTGCCAGCATCCGGGACAGGGGGTATGGTGAGCAGTTCTTC. Amino acid sequence: CASIRDRGYGEQFF.

The chain is built from TRBV7-8 and TRBJ1-1; the D gene is possibly TRBD1 (5 bases). CDR3 length: 14 residues. The V gene lost 7 bases and the J gene lost 1 base, with 13 bases spanning the gap. Germline CDR1 SGHVS, CDR2 FQNEAQ. The chain's CDR3 is CASTQGHANTEAFF. CDR3 DNA sequence: TGTGCCAGCACCCAAGGACACGCGAACACTGAAGCTTTCTTT.

This clone turned up a few times. This sequence joins TRBV5-1 and TRBJ2-1, with a tentative D call TRBD2 (5 bases). Germline lookup yields CDR1 SGHRS and CDR2 YFSETQ. There are 14 residues in the CDR3. The V gene lost 7 bases and the J gene lost 6 bases, with 17 bases spanning the gap. CDR3 coding DNA: TGCGCCAGCCTGAGCCTGGACTTAGGCAATGAGCAGTTCTTC. This encodes CASLSLDLGNEQFF.

This clone was detected a few times. The gene calls are TRBV5-4 and TRBJ1-6; D uncertain. This CDR3 is 16 amino acids long. The germline V and J ends were trimmed by 0 bases and 7 bases, with 14 bases remaining between them. The V gene's germline CDR1 is SGHNT and CDR2 YYREEE (reference sequence). CDR3 DNA: TGTGCCAGCAGCTTGGACCCGGTATTCCCAAATTCACCCCTCCACTTT. Translating it yields CASSLDPVFPNSPLHF.

V gene TRBV5-1 combines with J gene TRBJ2-7, with D uncertain. This CDR3 is built from 11 residues. Germline CDR1 is SGHRS and CDR2 is YFSETQ. The germline V and J ends were trimmed by 4 bases and 3 bases, with 5 bases remaining between them. The CDR3 sequence: CASSTYYEQYF. The DNA of the CDR3 is TGCGCCAGCAGCACCTACTACGAGCAGTACTTC. The entire variable domain, with the rest obtained from reference TRBV5-1 and TRBJ2-7, is as follows: KAGVTQTPRYLIKTRGQQVTLSCSPISGHRSVSWYQQTPGQGLQFLFEYFSETQRNKGNFPGRFSGRQFSNSRSEMNVSTLELGDSALYLCASSTYYEQYFGPGTRLTVT.

The chain combines TRBV20-1 with TRBJ1-1, with 8 bases fitting TRBD1. Trimming cost V 3 bases and J 7 bases; bases outside gene matches: 7. CDR1 is DFQATT and CDR2 is SNEGSKA in the germline V gene (reference sequence). The CDR3 spans 13 residues. CDR3 amino acids: CSASFRGQNEAFF. CDR3 in DNA: TGCAGTGCTAGTTTCAGGGGGCAAAATGAAGCTTTCTTT.

The chain recombines TRBV18 with TRBJ2-5; unclear D gene. The CDR3 consists of 13 residues. V lost 2 bases and J lost 2, with 6 bases in between. CDR1 and CDR2 (germline): KGHSH, LQKENI. CDR3 coding DNA: TGTGCCAGCTCACCATTCATGCAAGAGACCCAGTACTTC. This sequence encodes CASSPFMQETQYF.

The rearrangement uses TRBV3-1 (or the pseudogene TRBV3-2) and TRBJ2-4; D not resolved. CDR1 and CDR2 from the germline V gene are LGHDT and YNNKEL (reference sequence). This CDR3 is 14 amino acids long. With 2 bases removed from V and 1 base from J, the gap between germline ends came to 6 bases. CDR3 amino acids: CASSQSAAKNIQYF. DNA of the CDR3: TGTGCCAGCAGCCAATCAGCGGCCAAAAACATTCAGTACTTC.

The CDR3 nucleotides are TGTGCCAGCAGTGAAGGAGACCGATGGACAGCGCAGTTCTTC. It specifies CASSEGDRWTAQFF. This chain links TRBV25-1 with TRBJ2-1; possibly TRBD1 for D (6 bases). The CDR3 loop spans 14 amino acids. Germline V gene sequence: CDR1 MGHDK, CDR2 SYGVNS. V dropped 2 bases and J dropped 12 bases, with 17 bases sitting between them.

The chain couples TRBV5-1 to TRBJ2-3; maybe TRBD1 (6 bases). V was cut by 2 bases and J by 5 bases, with 9 bases left in between. This CDR3 contains 13 residues. CDR1 is SGHRS, CDR2 YFSETQ, per germline. CDR3 bases: TGCGCCAGCAGCTTACACAGGGAAGATACGCAGTATTTT. It codes for CASSLHREDTQYF.

As regards this clone: Other DNA sequences in the same sample also yield this CDR3. The CDR3 region has the DNA TGCGCCAGCAGCCAAGAACTCGCGAGAAATGAAAAACTGTTTTTT. This codes for CASSQELARNEKLFF. The chain combines TRBV4-1 with TRBJ1-4; D gene uncertain. The germline V gene encodes CDR1 MGHRA and CDR2 YSYEKL. Trimming took 0 bases from V and 5 from J, leaving 10 bases between them. CDR3 length equals 15 residues.

V usage is TRBV5-4 and J usage is TRBJ2-3, with a tentative D call TRBD1 (5 bases). Trimming took off 2 bases at V and 0 bases at J, with 10 bases between the two ends. This CDR3 spans 15 amino acids. Per germline, CDR1 SGHNT and CDR2 YYREEE (reference sequence). This CDR3 is CASSFPQASTDTQYF. The DNA for the CDR3 is TGTGCCAGCAGCTTTCCACAGGCTAGCACAGATACGCAGTATTTT.

J is TRBJ2-5 and V is TRBV5-8, with D possibly being TRBD2 (6 bases). Germline V gives CDR1 SGHTS, CDR2 YDEGEE. The V end was cut by 4 bases, the J end by 1 base, with 8 bases between. The CDR3 runs to 13 residues. This CDR3 reads CASSAGLQETQYF. Written as DNA, the CDR3 is TGTGCCAGCAGCGCGGGACTCCAAGAGACCCAGTACTTC.

Concerning this clone: A junction end diverges from the germline sequence, so it may reflect a read error. The chain has TRBV7-9 and TRBJ1-1; D call uncertain. The CDR3 extends over 14 amino acids. CDR1 is SEHNR, CDR2 FQNEAQ, per germline (reference sequence). CDR3 sequence reads: CASSLYQSDTEAFF. Here the CDR3 DNA reads TGTGCCAGCAGCTTATATCAGTCCGACACCGAAGCTTTCTTT.

The J gene is TRBJ1-2, the V gene TRBV6-2 or TRBV6-3; D is uncertain. In germline, CDR1 is MNHEY, CDR2 SVGEGT. The CDR3 has 14 amino acids. The V end was cut by 4 bases, the J end by 7 bases, with 16 bases between. CDR3 sequence reads: CASSWIGSAAGYTF. CDR3 DNA: TGTGCCAGCAGTTGGATCGGGTCTGCCGCTGGCTACACCTTC.

This chain connects TRBV15 to TRBJ1-2; D might be TRBD1 (6 bases). This CDR3 has 14 residues. The V and J ends lost 5 bases and 3 bases respectively, with 13 bases between them. Germline CDR1 reads LNHNV; CDR2 reads YYDKDF (reference sequence). CDR3 DNA: TGTGCCACCAGCCGCCGGGACACCGACTATGGCTACACCTTC. Protein: CATSRRDTDYGYTF.